This is a list of T cell receptor beta chains from one sample in a study of shared clonotypes between healthy human individuals. Sequencing was performed with immunoSEQ multiplex PCR; in TCRdb, only in-frame clones are kept and a portion is missing. The sample has roughly 480,000 clones, 79% seen once. Sequencing was performed on PBMCs. The receptor source for this set is a woman in her forties in good health. Some clones in this sample may be carry-over from other donors' samples. Each CDR3 is given with its conserved first and last residue. D genes are given only for firm matches. Size is omitted from some rows. Given values are once, few, many or a class for expanded clones.

TRBJ2-2	TRBD2	.	TRBV7-9	CASSLTGTSGNMGTGELFF	TGTGCCAGCAGCCTCACCGGGACTAGCGGGAACATGGGCACCGGGGAGCTGTTTTTT
TRBJ2-2	.	.	TRBV4-2	CASSQDLLVAGELFF	TGTGCCAGCAGCCAAGATTTACTAGTGGCCGGGGAGCTGTTTTTT
TRBJ1-1	.	once	TRBV18	CASSGAENTEAFF	TGTGCCAGCTCAGGGGCAGAGAACACTGAAGCTTTCTTT
TRBJ2-7	.	.	TRBV6-6	CASSYSGKLSYEQYF	TGTGCCAGCAGTTACTCGGGCAAGCTATCCTACGAGCAGTACTTC
TRBJ1-5	.	.	TRBV27	CASSLRISQTQHF	TGTGCCAGCAGTTTACGCATTTCACAAACCCAGCATTTT
TRBJ2-7	.	few	TRBV25-1	CASSPSYEQYF	TGTGCCAGCAGTCCTTCCTACGAGCAGTACTTC
TRBJ2-7	TRBD2	.	TRBV4-2	CASSQDGTSGYEQYF	TGTGCCAGCAGCCAAGATGGGACTAGCGGTTACGAGCAGTACTTC
TRBJ2-7	TRBD2	.	TRBV11-2	CASSPLAGGPYEQYF	TGTGCCAGCAGCCCACTAGCGGGAGGTCCCTACGAGCAGTACTTC
TRBJ2-5	TRBD2	.	TRBV7-2	CASSLSGLASKTQYF	TGTGCCAGCAGCTTATCAGGACTAGCGTCGAAGACCCAGTACTTC
TRBJ2-7	.	.	TRBV6-5	CASSSAFGPSYEQYF	TGTGCCAGCAGTTCTGCATTCGGACCGTCCTACGAGCAGTACTTC
TRBJ2-1	TRBD2	.	TRBV7-3	CASSHRPPGLAGVEQFF	TGTGCCAGCAGCCACCGGCCACCGGGACTAGCGGGAGTTGAGCAGTTCTTC
TRBJ2-3	.	.	TRBV5-1	CASSRTRADTQYF	TGCGCCAGCAGCCGCACTAGGGCAGATACGCAGTATTTT
TRBJ2-1	TRBD2	.	TRBV4-2	CASSYSTSGSSYNEQFF	TGTGCCAGCAGCTATTCGACTAGCGGGAGTTCCTACAATGAGCAGTTCTTC
TRBJ2-2	TRBD1	.	TRBV6-1	CASSAGTDTGELFF	TGTGCCAGCTCAGCCGGGACAGACACCGGGGAGCTGTTTTTT
TRBJ1-2	.	.	TRBV6-1	CASSAGGGYTF	TGTGCCAGCAGTGCGGGGGGAGGCTACACCTTC
TRBJ2-7	.	.	TRBV6-5	CASKGLQVSEQYF	TGTGCCAGCAAAGGGCTACAGGTATCCGAGCAGTACTTC
TRBJ1-2	TRBD1	few	TRBV5-1	CASSLSGGSNYGYTF	TGCGCCAGCAGCTTATCAGGGGGCTCTAACTATGGCTACACCTTC
TRBJ2-5	.	.	TRBV5-6	CASSSTLVRETQYF	TGTGCCAGCAGCTCCACTCTCGTGCGAGAGACCCAGTACTTC
TRBJ2-3	.	.	TRBV6-6	CASSGATDTQYF	TGTGCCAGCAGCGGGGCCACAGATACGCAGTATTTT
TRBJ2-6	TRBD1	few	TRBV4-3	CASSQAGQGLSGANVLTF	TGCGCCAGCAGCCAGGCGGGACAGGGCCTCTCTGGGGCCAACGTCCTGACTTTC
TRBJ1-4	.	.	TRBV19	CASSPGRGSNEKLFF	TGTGCCAGTAGTCCAGGAAGGGGGTCCAATGAAAAACTGTTTTTT
TRBJ2-7	.	.	TRBV4-1	CASSQEVSSYEQYF	TGTGCCAGCAGCCAAGAAGTTAGCTCCTACGAGCAGTACTTC
TRBJ2-7	.	.	TRBV7-9	CASSPTLAVDEQYF	TGTGCCAGCAGCCCCACCCTTGCGGTGGACGAGCAGTACTTC
TRBJ2-7	TRBD1	.	TRBV7-8	CASSLDPTGRAEQYF	TGTGCCAGCAGCTTAGATCCGACAGGGAGAGCCGAGCAGTACTTC
TRBJ1-5	TRBD1	.	TRBV5-8	CASSHRQGSGNQPQHF	TGTGCCAGCAGCCACCGACAGGGGTCAGGGAATCAGCCCCAGCATTTT
TRBJ2-1	TRBD2	.	TRBV27	CASRGGLAYNEQFF	TGTGCCAGCAGAGGAGGACTAGCATACAATGAGCAGTTCTTC
TRBJ2-5	TRBD2	.	TRBV5-4	CASSLGGLAGQETQYF	TGTGCCAGCAGCTTGGGGGGACTAGCGGGTCAAGAGACCCAGTACTTC
TRBJ1-1	TRBD1	few	TRBV27	CASQGGVNTEAFF	TGTGCCAGTCAGGGGGGCGTGAACACTGAAGCTTTCTTT
TRBJ2-1	.	.	TRBV2	CASIRSKWLGNEQFF	TGTGCCAGCATTCGGTCTAAATGGTTGGGGAATGAGCAGTTCTTC
TRBJ2-7	TRBD1	many	TRBV9	CASSARTGLDHEQYF	TGTGCCAGCAGCGCCAGGACAGGGTTGGACCACGAGCAGTACTTC
TRBJ2-7	TRBD2	.	TRBV28	CASYGTSGSLSEQYF	TGTGCCAGCTACGGGACTAGCGGGAGTTTAAGCGAGCAGTACTTC
TRBJ2-7	TRBD1	few	TRBV4-1	CASSPGTARAYEQYF	TGCGCCAGCAGCCCGGGGACAGCTAGAGCCTACGAGCAGTACTTC
TRBJ2-1	.	.	TRBV28	CASYTWGSSYNEQFF	TGTGCCAGTTACACCTGGGGGAGCTCCTACAATGAGCAGTTCTTC
TRBJ2-7	.	.	TRBV2	CASSESQKIYEQYF	TGTGCCAGCAGTGAATCGCAGAAAATCTACGAGCAGTACTTC
TRBJ1-5	TRBD1	.	TRBV18	CASSRGQGDQPQHF	TGTGCCAGCTCACGTGGACAGGGAGATCAGCCCCAGCATTTT
TRBJ1-4	.	.	TRBV30	CAWSPGPVNEKLFF	TGTGCCTGGAGTCCCGGACCGGTTAATGAAAAACTGTTTTTT
TRBJ2-1	.	.	TRBV7-3	CASSSRTGEQFF	TGTGCCAGCAGCTCCAGGACCGGAGAGCAGTTCTTC
TRBJ1-2	.	.	TRBV5-1	CASSLGTDSYGYTF	TGCGCCAGCAGCTTAGGGACGGATTCCTATGGCTACACCTTC
TRBJ2-3	.	.	TRBV6-4	CASSEQGADTQYF	TGTGCCAGCAGTGAACAGGGCGCAGATACGCAGTATTTT
TRBJ2-1	TRBD2	.	TRBV28	CASSSARLAGGRDEQFF	TGTGCCAGCAGTTCCGCGAGACTAGCGGGAGGGCGGGATGAGCAGTTCTTC
TRBJ2-1	.	.	TRBV11-3	CASSLHTDEQFF	TGTGCCAGCAGCTTACATACCGATGAGCAGTTCTTC
TRBJ2-3	.	.	TRBV4-3	CASSMRSVGTDTQYF	TGCGCCAGCAGCATGAGAAGCGTCGGCACAGATACGCAGTATTTT
TRBJ2-7	.	.	TRBV27	CASSFSRANEQYF	TGTGCCAGCAGTTTTTCCAGGGCTAACGAGCAGTACTTC
TRBJ2-1	.	.	TRBV7-9	CASSPGRQTYNEQFF	TGTGCCAGCAGCCCGGGGCGTCAGACGTACAATGAGCAGTTCTTC
TRBJ1-1	TRBD1	.	TRBV28	CASSQRTWGQGGPQAFF	TGTGCCAGCAGCCAGAGGACCTGGGGGCAGGGGGGCCCCCAAGCTTTCTTT
TRBJ2-2	.	.	TRBV19	CASRGDIGTGELFF	TGTGCCAGTAGGGGGGACATTGGCACCGGGGAGCTGTTTTTT
TRBJ1-1	TRBD1	.	TRBV19	CASRDRDRAEAFF	TGTGCCAGTAGAGACAGGGATAGGGCTGAAGCTTTCTTT
TRBJ1-5	.	.	TRBV27	CASKKDNQPQHF	TGTGCCAGCAAGAAGGATAATCAGCCCCAGCATTTT